The subject of this entry is one T cell receptor beta chain. Its specificity is not known. Sequencing used immunoSEQ multiplex PCR; TCRdb keeps in-frame clones, though not all of them. This table holds approximately 250,000 clones, 65% found once. The sample belongs to a study of shared clonotypes between healthy human individuals. CDR1 is MNHNS, CDR2 SASEGT, per germline. V lost 2 bases and J lost 5, with 18 bases in between. CDR3 size: 16 residues. Findings and caveats of the study: Genetic and exposure-history diversity was limited by the few donors.

Healthy HIV-negative adults with no recent acute infections or vaccinations were recruited as donors. Adult Caucasians living in Nashville, Tennessee made up all of the donors. V usage is TRBV6-1 and J usage is TRBJ1-2; no reliable D call. The receptor was derived from a man aged 25 to 45 in good health. What was sequenced was memory CD4+ T cells sorted from blood. The subset: CD45RA-negative fraction. This CDR3 is CASSEWGGRVGYGYTF. CDR3 sequence (DNA): TGTGCCAGCAGTGAATGGGGAGGGAGGGTCGGGTATGGCTACACCTTC.